This is a list of T cell receptor beta chains from one sample in a study of T cells in Graves' hyperthyroidism and ophthalmopathy. From the multiplex PCR reads, TCRdb called clonotypes with MiXCR, one entry per CDR3 protein. The data show around 450,000 distinct CDR3 sequences, approximately 15% seen once. The sample taken for sequencing was blood. The receptors were gathered from a woman aged 18-29 years with Graves' hyperthyroidism. The CDR3 runs from the conserved cysteine through the conserved F or W. The D gene is left open where the match is weak. Rows give clone size only sometimes, using once, few, many, or a class for an expanded clone.

clone size	D gene	V gene	J gene	CDR3 protein	CDR3 DNA
many	.	TRBV20-1	TRBJ1-1	CSARDFLTGGWAEAFF	TGCAGTGCTAGAGATTTTTTGACAGGAGGATGGGCTGAAGCTTTCTTT
once	TRBD2	TRBV24-1	TRBJ2-7	CATSDGGLASYEQYF	TGTGCCACCAGTGATGGGGGACTAGCGAGCTACGAGCAGTACTTC
few	.	TRBV29-1	TRBJ2-3	CSVVSRTTTDTQYF	TGCAGCGTTGTCTCTAGGACAACCACAGATACGCAGTATTTT
.	.	TRBV2	TRBJ1-2	CASMEGWDYGYTF	TGTGCCAGCATGGAGGGCTGGGACTATGGCTACACCTTC
many	TRBD2	TRBV10-3	TRBJ2-7	CAISGLAGVKEQYF	TGTGCCATCTCAGGACTAGCGGGAGTCAAGGAGCAGTACTTC
.	TRBD1	TRBV7-2	TRBJ1-2	CASSPGDRDNYGYTF	TGTGCCAGCAGCCCTGGGGACAGGGATAACTATGGCTACACCTTC
few	TRBD2	TRBV20-1	TRBJ2-3	CSASGLAGGYSTDTQYF	TGCAGTGCTAGCGGACTAGCGGGGGGTTATAGCACAGATACGCAGTACTTT
many	.	TRBV24-1	TRBJ2-3	CATSEYGNRDTQYF	TGTGCCACCAGTGAATACGGGAACAGGGATACGCAGTATTTT
many	.	TRBV11-2	TRBJ2-2	CASSLSVTSTGELFF	TGTGCCAGCAGCTTAAGCGTAACGAGCACCGGGGAGCTGTTTTTT
few	TRBD1	TRBV28	TRBJ1-2	CASSAGQVHGYTF	TGTGCCAGCAGTGCGGGACAGGTCCATGGCTACACCTTC
many	TRBD2	TRBV20-1	TRBJ2-1	CSASGGTRTYNEQFF	TGCAGTGCTAGTGGGGGGACTAGAACATACAATGAGCAGTTCTTC
.	TRBD1	TRBV27	TRBJ1-5	CASRIQGGDQPQHF	TGTGCCAGCAGGATACAGGGGGGAGATCAGCCCCAGCATTTT
few	.	TRBV28	TRBJ2-3	CASSFRGSPTDTQYF	TGTGCCAGCAGTTTTCGGGGCTCTCCCACAGATACGCAGTATTTT
.	.	TRBV19	TRBJ1-2	CASSISGRSYTF	TGTGCCAGTAGTATCTCAGGTCGAAGCTACACCTTC
many	TRBD2	TRBV2	TRBJ2-2	CASSEVAGDIGELFF	TGTGCCAGCAGTGAGGTAGCGGGGGATATCGGGGAGCTGTTTTTT
few	.	TRBV7-6	TRBJ2-5	CASRSWGETQYF	TGTGCCAGCAGATCATGGGGGGAGACCCAGTACTTC
many	TRBD1	TRBV28	TRBJ1-6	CASSSQGARDNSPLHF	TGTGCCAGCAGTTCACAGGGGGCTCGGGATAATTCACCCCTCCACTTT
.	.	TRBV15	TRBJ2-7	CATSSLSSQPYEQYF	TGTGCCACCAGCAGCCTCAGTTCCCAGCCTTACGAGCAGTACTTC
once	.	TRBV5-1	TRBJ2-5	CASSLGFQETQYF	TGCGCCAGCAGCTTGGGCTTCCAAGAGACCCAGTACTTC
.	TRBD2	TRBV18	TRBJ2-1	CASSPLGVGGSSYNEQFF	TGTGCCAGCTCACCACTCGGGGTGGGAGGGAGCTCCTACAATGAGCAGTTCTTC
many	.	TRBV7-8	TRBJ2-7	CASSLGLEFYEQYF	TGTGCCAGCAGCTTAGGTTTAGAGTTCTACGAGCAGTACTTC
many	TRBD2	TRBV20-1	TRBJ2-1	CSALTSGKYNEQFF	TGCAGTGCACTGACTAGCGGGAAATACAATGAGCAGTTCTTC
many	.	TRBV6-6	TRBJ1-1	CASSYGGNEAFF	TGTGCCAGCAGTTACGGAGGGAACGAAGCTTTCTTT
many	TRBD1	TRBV12-3/TRBV12-4	TRBJ1-2	CASSHQQGEVYGYTF	TGTGCCAGCAGTCACCAACAGGGGGAAGTCTATGGCTACACCTTC
many	.	TRBV7-2	TRBJ1-6	CASSMQGPRVSLHF	TGTGCCAGCAGTATGCAGGGGCCCCGTGTATCCCTCCACTTT
.	TRBD2	TRBV7-2	TRBJ2-6	CASSLWGGAGANVLTF	TGTGCCAGCAGCTTATGGGGGGGGGCTGGGGCCAACGTCCTGACTTTC
many	.	TRBV20-1	TRBJ1-2	CSATATYGYTF	TGCAGTGCTACAGCGACATATGGCTACACCTTC
many	TRBD2	TRBV28	TRBJ2-2	CASSPPSGRAGELFF	TGTGCCAGCAGTCCGCCTAGCGGGAGGGCCGGGGAGCTGTTTTTT
many	.	TRBV20-1	TRBJ2-7	CSARALVMHEQYF	TGCAGTGCTAGAGCCCTAGTGATGCACGAGCAGTACTTC
few	.	TRBV2	TRBJ1-5	CASSERLASNQPQHF	TGTGCCAGCAGTGAAAGGCTAGCAAGCAATCAGCCCCAGCATTTT
many	.	TRBV2	TRBJ1-1	CASSPRGEGTEAFF	TGTGCCAGCAGCCCAAGGGGAGAGGGGACTGAAGCTTTCTTT
few	.	TRBV9	TRBJ1-4	CASSVGEGESEKLFF	TGTGCCAGCAGCGTAGGGGAGGGGGAGAGCGAAAAACTGTTTTTT
many	.	TRBV19	TRBJ2-7	CASRTEGYEQYF	TGTGCCAGTAGGACAGAAGGCTACGAGCAGTACTTC
few	.	TRBV19	TRBJ2-7	CASSISPSYEQYF	TGTGCCAGTAGTATAAGTCCTAGCTACGAGCAGTACTTC
many	.	TRBV20-1	TRBJ2-5	CSARDLGWYQETQYF	TGCAGTGCTAGAGATTTGGGGTGGTACCAAGAGACCCAGTACTTC
few	TRBD2	TRBV10-2	TRBJ2-5	CASSGTSGLQETQYF	TGCGCCAGCAGTGGGACTAGCGGCCTCCAAGAGACCCAGTACTTC
many	.	TRBV12-3/TRBV12-4	TRBJ1-1	CASSLRGAKTEAFF	TGTGCCAGCAGTTTACGGGGGGCTAAGACTGAAGCTTTCTTT
few	.	TRBV19	TRBJ1-2	CASSINLNYGYTF	TGTGCCAGTAGTATAAATCTAAACTATGGCTACACCTTC
few	.	TRBV7-2	TRBJ1-1	CASSLERVNTEAFF	TGTGCCAGCAGCTTGGAAAGAGTGAACACTGAAGCTTTCTTT
few	.	TRBV20-1	TRBJ2-7	CSARDLHTYEQYF	TGCAGTGCTAGAGATTTACATACCTACGAGCAGTACTTC